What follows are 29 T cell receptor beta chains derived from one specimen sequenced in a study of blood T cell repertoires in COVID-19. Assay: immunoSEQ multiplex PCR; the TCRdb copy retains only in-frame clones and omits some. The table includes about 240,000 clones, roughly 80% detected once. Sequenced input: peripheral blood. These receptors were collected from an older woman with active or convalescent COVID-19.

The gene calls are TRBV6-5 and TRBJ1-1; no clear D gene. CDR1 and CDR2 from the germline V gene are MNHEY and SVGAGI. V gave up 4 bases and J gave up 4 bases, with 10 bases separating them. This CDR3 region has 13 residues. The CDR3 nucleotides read TGTGCCAGCAGTTCCACCTCAGGCACTGAAGCTTTCTTT. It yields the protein CASSSTSGTEAFF.

The CDR3 bases are TGTGCCAGCAGCTTAGGGACAGTCTTTGGAAACACCATATATTTT. This sequence encodes CASSLGTVFGNTIYF. The chain recombines TRBV7-8 with TRBJ1-3, with a possible D match to TRBD1 (6 bases). CDR1 SGHVS and CDR2 FQNEAQ come from the germline V gene. Deletions cut 1 base from V and 3 bases from J, with 10 bases between. The CDR3 is 15 residues long.

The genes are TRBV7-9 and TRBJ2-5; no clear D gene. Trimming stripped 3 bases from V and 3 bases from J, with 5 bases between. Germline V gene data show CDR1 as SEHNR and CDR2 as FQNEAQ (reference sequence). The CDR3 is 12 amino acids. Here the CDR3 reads CASSLQEETQYF. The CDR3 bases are TGTGCCAGCAGCTTGCAGGAAGAGACCCAGTACTTC.

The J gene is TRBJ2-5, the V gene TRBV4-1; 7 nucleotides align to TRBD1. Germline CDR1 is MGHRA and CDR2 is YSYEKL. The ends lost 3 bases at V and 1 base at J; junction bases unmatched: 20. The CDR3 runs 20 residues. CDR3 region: CASSQGQRQGVSGFQETQYF. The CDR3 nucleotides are TGCGCCAGCAGCCAGGGCCAACGACAGGGCGTCTCGGGGTTCCAAGAGACCCAGTACTTC.

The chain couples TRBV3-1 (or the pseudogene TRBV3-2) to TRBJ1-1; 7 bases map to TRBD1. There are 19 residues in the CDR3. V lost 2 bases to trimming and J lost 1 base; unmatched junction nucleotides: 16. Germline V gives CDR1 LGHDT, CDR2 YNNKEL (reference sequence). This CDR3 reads CASSQRTGTGDRGNTEAFF. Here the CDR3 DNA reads TGTGCCAGCAGCCAAAGGACTGGAACAGGGGATAGGGGGAACACTGAAGCTTTCTTT.

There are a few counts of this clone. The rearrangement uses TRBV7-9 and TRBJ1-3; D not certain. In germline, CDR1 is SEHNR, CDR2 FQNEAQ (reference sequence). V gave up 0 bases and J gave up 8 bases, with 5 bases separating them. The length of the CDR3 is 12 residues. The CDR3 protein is CASSLAGYTIYF. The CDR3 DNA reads TGTGCCAGCAGCTTAGCCGGTTACACCATATATTTT.

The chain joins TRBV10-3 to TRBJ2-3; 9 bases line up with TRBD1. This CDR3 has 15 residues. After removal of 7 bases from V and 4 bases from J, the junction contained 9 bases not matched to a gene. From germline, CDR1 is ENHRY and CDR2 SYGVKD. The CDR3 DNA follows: TGTGCCATCAACCGGGGACAGGGCCCGCCAGATACGCAGTATTTT. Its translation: CAINRGQGPPDTQYF.

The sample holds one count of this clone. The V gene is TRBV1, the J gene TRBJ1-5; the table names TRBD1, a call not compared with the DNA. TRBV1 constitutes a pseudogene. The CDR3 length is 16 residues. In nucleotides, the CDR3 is TGCACCAGCAGCCAAGATCCGCAGGGGGCCGATCAGCCCCAGCATTTT. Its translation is CTSSQDPQGADQPQHF.

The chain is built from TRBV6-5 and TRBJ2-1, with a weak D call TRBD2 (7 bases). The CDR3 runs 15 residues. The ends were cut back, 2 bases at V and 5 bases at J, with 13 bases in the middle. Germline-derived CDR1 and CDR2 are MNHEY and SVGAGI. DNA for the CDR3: TGTGCCAGCAGTTACGAGGGGGGGAGGAACAATGAGCAGTTCTTC. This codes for CASSYEGGRNNEQFF.

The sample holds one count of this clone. The CDR3 region is CASSSGEGLTEAFF. The CDR3 nucleotides read TGTGCCAGCAGCTCCGGGGAGGGGCTCACTGAAGCTTTCTTT. This chain uses TRBV7-9 with TRBJ1-1, with D maybe TRBD1 (5 bases). CDR3 length: 14 residues. Germline V gene lookup returns CDR1 SEHNR and CDR2 FQNEAQ (reference sequence). V was shortened by 4 bases and J by 4 bases, with 13 bases between the two germline ends.

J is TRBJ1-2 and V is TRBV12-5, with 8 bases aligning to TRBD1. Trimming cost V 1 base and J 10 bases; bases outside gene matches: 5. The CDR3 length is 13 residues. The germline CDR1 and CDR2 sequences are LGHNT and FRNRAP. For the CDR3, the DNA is TGTGCTAGTGGTTTGGCGACGACAGGGGACTACACCTTC. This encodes CASGLATTGDYTF.

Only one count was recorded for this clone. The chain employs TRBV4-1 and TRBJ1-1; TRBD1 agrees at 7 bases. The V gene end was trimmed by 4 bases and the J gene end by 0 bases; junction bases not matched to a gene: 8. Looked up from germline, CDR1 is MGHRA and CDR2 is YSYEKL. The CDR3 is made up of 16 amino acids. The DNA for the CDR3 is TGCGCCAGCAGCCCTCAACAGGGACAGATGAACACTGAAGCTTTCTTT. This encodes CASSPQQGQMNTEAFF.

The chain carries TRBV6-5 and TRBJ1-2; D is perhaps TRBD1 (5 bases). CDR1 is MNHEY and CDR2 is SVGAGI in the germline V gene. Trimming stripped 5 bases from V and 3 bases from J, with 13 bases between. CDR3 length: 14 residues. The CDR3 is CASSPPAGHYGYTF. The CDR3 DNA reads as TGTGCCAGCAGTCCCCCCGCAGGGCACTATGGCTACACCTTC.

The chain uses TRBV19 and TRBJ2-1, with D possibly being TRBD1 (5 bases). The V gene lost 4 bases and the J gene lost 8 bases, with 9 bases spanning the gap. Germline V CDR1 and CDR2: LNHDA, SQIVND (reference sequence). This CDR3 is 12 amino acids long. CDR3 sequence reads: CASSTVTDEQFF. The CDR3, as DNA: TGTGCCAGTAGTACCGTGACAGATGAGCAGTTCTTC.

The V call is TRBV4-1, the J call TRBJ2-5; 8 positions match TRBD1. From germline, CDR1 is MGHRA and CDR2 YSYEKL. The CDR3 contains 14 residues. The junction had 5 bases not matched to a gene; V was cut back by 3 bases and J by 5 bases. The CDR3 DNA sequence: TGCGCCAGCAGCCATCGGACAGGGAGGGAGACCCAGTACTTC. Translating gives CASSHRTGRETQYF.

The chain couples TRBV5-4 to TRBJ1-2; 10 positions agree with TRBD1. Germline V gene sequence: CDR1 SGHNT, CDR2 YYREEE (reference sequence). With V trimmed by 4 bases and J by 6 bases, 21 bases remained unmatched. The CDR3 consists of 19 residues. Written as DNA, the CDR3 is TGTGCCAGCAGCCCCACCTCGACAGGGGGCCGCATTAAGTGGAATGGCTACACCTTC. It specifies CASSPTSTGGRIKWNGYTF. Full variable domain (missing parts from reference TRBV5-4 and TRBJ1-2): ETGVTQSPTHLIKTRGQQVTLRCSSQSGHNTVSWYQQALGQGPQFIFQYYREEENGRGNFPPRFSGLQFPNYSSELNVNALELDDSALYLCASSPTSTGGRIKWNGYTFGSGTRLTVV.

The CDR3 loop reads CASSSQEGTPLHF. The CDR3, as DNA: TGTGCCAGCAGCTCACAGGAGGGGACACCCCTCCACTTT. The rearrangement uses TRBV7-3 and TRBJ1-6; tentative D call: TRBD1 (5 bases). Looked up from germline, CDR1 is SGHTA and CDR2 is FQGTGA. Trimming shortened V by 4 bases and J by 11 bases, and 12 bases separated the two germline ends. The CDR3 length is 13 residues.

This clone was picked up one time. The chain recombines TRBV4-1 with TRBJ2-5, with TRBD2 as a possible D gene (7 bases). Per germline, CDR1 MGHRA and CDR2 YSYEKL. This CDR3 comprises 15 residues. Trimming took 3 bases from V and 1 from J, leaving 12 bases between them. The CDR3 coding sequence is TGCGCCAGCAGCCAGGTTGGGGGGGCCCAAGAGACCCAGTACTTC. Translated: CASSQVGGAQETQYF.

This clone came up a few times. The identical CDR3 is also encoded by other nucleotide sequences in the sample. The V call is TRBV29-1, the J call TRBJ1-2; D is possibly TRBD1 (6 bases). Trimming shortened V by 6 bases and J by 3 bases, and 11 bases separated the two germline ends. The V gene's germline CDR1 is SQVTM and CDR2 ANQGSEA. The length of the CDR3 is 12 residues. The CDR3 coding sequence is TGCAGCGTCGCGGACAGATACTATGGCTACACCTTC. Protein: CSVADRYYGYTF.

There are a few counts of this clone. CDR3 nucleotide sequence: TGTGCCAGCAGTTTATCGTATGAGGGCGGCCAGCCCCAGCATTTT. Its protein product is CASSLSYEGGQPQHF. The chain recombines TRBV27 with TRBJ1-5; D is ambiguous. Germline V lookup: CDR1 MNHEY, CDR2 SMNVEV (reference sequence). Trimming stripped 0 bases from V and 7 bases from J, with 13 bases between. This CDR3 spans 15 amino acids.

The CDR3 loop reads CASSPDRRMAGNEKLFF. CDR3 DNA sequence: TGTGCCAGCAGCCCGGACAGGCGAATGGCGGGAAATGAAAAACTGTTTTTT. The chain joins TRBV14 to TRBJ1-4; TRBD1 agrees at 7 bases. V was clipped by 4 bases and J by 5 bases; unmatched bases: 13. Germline V gives CDR1 SGHDN, CDR2 FVKESK. The CDR3 totals 17 residues.

The CDR3 sequence is CASSQKFATNEKLFF. Here the CDR3 DNA reads TGTGCCAGCAGCCAGAAGTTTGCAACTAATGAAAAACTGTTTTTT. The chain links TRBV7-6 to TRBJ1-4; D gene ambiguous. Germline V CDR1 and CDR2: SGHVS, FNYEAQ. This CDR3 has 15 residues. V was shortened by 5 bases and J by 0 bases, with 10 bases between the two germline ends.

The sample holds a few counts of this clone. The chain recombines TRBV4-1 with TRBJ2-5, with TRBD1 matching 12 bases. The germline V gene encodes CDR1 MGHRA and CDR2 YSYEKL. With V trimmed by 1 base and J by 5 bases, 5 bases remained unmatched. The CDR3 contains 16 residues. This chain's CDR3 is CASSQGGQGAYETQYF. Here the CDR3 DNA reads TGCGCCAGCAGCCAAGGGGGACAGGGGGCATATGAGACCCAGTACTTC.

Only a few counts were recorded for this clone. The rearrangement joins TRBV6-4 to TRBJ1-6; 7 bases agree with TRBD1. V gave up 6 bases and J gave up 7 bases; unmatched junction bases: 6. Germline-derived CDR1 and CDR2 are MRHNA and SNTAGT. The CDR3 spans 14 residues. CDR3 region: CASSADRLNSPLHF. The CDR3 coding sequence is TGTGCCAGCAGCGCGGACAGGTTGAATTCACCCCTCCACTTT.

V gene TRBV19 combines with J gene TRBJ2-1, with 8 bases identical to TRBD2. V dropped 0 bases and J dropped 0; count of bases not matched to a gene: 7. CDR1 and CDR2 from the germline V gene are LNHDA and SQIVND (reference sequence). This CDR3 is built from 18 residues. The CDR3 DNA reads TGTGCCAGTAGTATAGAGAGAGGGACTAGGAGCTCCTACAATGAGCAGTTCTTC. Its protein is CASSIERGTRSSYNEQFF. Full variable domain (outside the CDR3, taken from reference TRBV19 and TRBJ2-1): DGGITQSPKYLFRKEGQNVTLSCEQNLNHDAMYWYRQDPGQGLRLIYYSQIVNDFQKGDIAEGYSVSREKKESFPLTVTSAQKNPTAFYLCASSIERGTRSSYNEQFFGPGTRLTVL.

In DNA, the CDR3 is TGTGCCAGCAGCGAGATAGGGAGAGGAGGGACTGAAGCTTTCTTT. Residues: CASSEIGRGGTEAFF. This rearrangement joins TRBV3-1 (or the pseudogene TRBV3-2) to TRBJ1-1; D remains ambiguous. Germline loops: CDR1 LGHDT, CDR2 YNNKEL (reference sequence). V shed 5 bases and J shed 5 bases, with 18 bases lying between them. The CDR3 extends over 15 amino acids.

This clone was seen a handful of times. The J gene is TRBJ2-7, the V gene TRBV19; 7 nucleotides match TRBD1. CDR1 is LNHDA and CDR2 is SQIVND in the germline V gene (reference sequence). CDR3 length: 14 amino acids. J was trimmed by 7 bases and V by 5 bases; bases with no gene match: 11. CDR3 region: CASSGRQGPGEQYF. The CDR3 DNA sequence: TGTGCCAGTAGTGGGAGACAGGGCCCTGGGGAGCAGTACTTC.

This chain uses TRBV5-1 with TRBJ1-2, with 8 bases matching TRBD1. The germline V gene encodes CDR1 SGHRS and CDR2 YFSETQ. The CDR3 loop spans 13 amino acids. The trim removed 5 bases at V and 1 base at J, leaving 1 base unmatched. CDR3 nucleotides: TGCGCCAGCAGACAGGGGGATAACTATGGCTACACCTTC. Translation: CASRQGDNYGYTF.

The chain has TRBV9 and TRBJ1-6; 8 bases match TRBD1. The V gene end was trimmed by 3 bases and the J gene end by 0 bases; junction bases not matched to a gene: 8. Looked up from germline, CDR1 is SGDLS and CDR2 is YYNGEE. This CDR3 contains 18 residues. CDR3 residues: CASSAGQGINSYNSPLHF. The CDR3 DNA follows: TGTGCCAGCAGCGCCGGACAGGGAATTAACTCCTATAATTCACCCCTCCACTTT.